The sequence of this T cell receptor beta chain was determined in a study of metastatic and nonmetastatic thyroid tumors (TCRdb year 2020). Regarding the complete study: For patients with malignant and with benign thyroid disease, the researchers compared repertoires between peripheral blood samples and tumor or nodule tissue samples. Study-wide conclusions, independent of this receptor: In both blood and tumor samples, malignant tumors were reported to have significantly higher TCR beta diversity than benign nodules.

No treatment had been received by any patient before thyroid surgery. Using T-cell receptor beta sequencing, the researchers looked back retrospectively at clinical samples from patients, gathered between about 2011 and 2019. The library was prepared using PCR. Sequencing took place on an Illumina HiSeq 4000. High-throughput sequencing was used to profile the CDR3 region of the TCR beta-chain in every patient. As for the original processing: A classifier to discriminate distant-metastatic papillary thyroid cancer patients was built from CDR3 differences across clinicopathological groups. The Shannon index was used to measure repertoire diversity, and the Morisita-Horn index was used to measure how similar tumor and blood repertoires were. The raw public data were reprocessed by TCRdb itself: fastp quality trimming at Q25, MiXCR clonotype calling, in-frame beta chains only. These V and J calls derive from TCRdb rather than the authors' analysis. This sample has roughly 8,900 clones in its table, and approximately 28% of those were observed once. 21% of the sample lies in the top ten.

This clone came up a few times. No antigen is known for it. It has no much larger one-base neighbor in the sample; base qualities were not kept. As encoded in the germline V gene (reference sequence), CDR1 is MNHEY while CDR2 is SMNVEV. From its cysteine to its phenylalanine, the CDR3 spans 13 amino acids. Only the CDR3 region is kept as DNA, spanning 39 bases read in frame from base 1. The trim is 3 bases for V and 10 bases for J, with a gap of 10 bases between the germline ends. The specimen was tumor tissue. The V and J genes are TRBV27 and TRBJ1-6; TRBD1 is a possible D gene, resting on 6 matching bases. The source is a female donor with papillary thyroid cancer or a benign thyroid nodule (not recorded which). Some clones in this sample may be carry-over from other donors' samples. The CDR3 protein sequence reads: CASSFRGGSPLHF. The sequenced DNA: TGTGCCAGCAGTTTCAGGGGCGGGTCACCCCTCCACTTT.